This TCR beta chain was retrieved from a study of neurological immune-mediated disorders. Broader study findings: It was the repertoires of 18 of 34 multiple sclerosis patients that phylogenetic grouping placed in one related-CDR3 cluster, which is a possible signature.

The cDNA came from 5'RACE, which used 10-nucleotide random UMIs. TCRdb independently ran MiXCR on the 5' RACE reads; one entry per CDR3 protein. Here the sample spans 87,000 or so distinct CDR3 sequences, roughly 3.2% being singletons. The CDR3 runs to 15 residues. Trimming took off 0 bases at V and 0 bases at J, with 9 bases between the two ends. Germline V lookup: CDR1 MNHEY, CDR2 SMNVEV (reference sequence). This clonotype was detected ten times or more. Its specificity is unknown. This rearrangement joins TRBV27 to TRBJ2-7; D is perhaps TRBD2 (5 bases). Sequences were obtained from PBMCs. This TCR derives from a woman in her forties or fifties with multiple sclerosis. CDR3 region: CASSLSRTSSYEQYF. The CDR3 DNA reads TGTGCCAGCAGTTTATCGCGCACTAGCTCCTACGAGCAGTACTTC.